This TCR beta chain comes out of a study of long-term antiretroviral therapy in people with HIV. Overall study context: The study's earliest collections predate the 2015 immediate-ART recommendation by about a decade. Points from the study as a whole: Among HIV repertoires, CDR3 length ranges were narrower than those of controls.

Run at survey level, the immunoSEQ assay was version v3.0. Some clones are missing from TCRdb's copy, which holds only in-frame ones; the method was immunoSEQ multiplex PCR. Of around 16,000 clones listed, 81% are singletons. In the case of this clone: Antigen specificity is unknown.

This CDR3 has 13 residues. Per the germline V gene, CDR1 is GTSNPN and CDR2 is SVGIG (reference sequence). V lost 0 bases to trimming and J lost 8 bases, with 10 bases between them. This material consisted of unsorted PBMCs, taken around 1.2 years before starting antiretroviral therapy. This chain joins TRBV30 and TRBJ1-4; no firm D call. The TCR originated in a man aged 30-40 years with HIV. The CDR3 DNA is TGTGCCTGGAGTGTACAAGCTTTGGAAAAACTGTTTTTT. This translates into CAWSVQALEKLFF.